A selection of T cell receptor beta chains follows, all from one sample in a study of cytomegalovirus exposure and HLA in healthy donors. Measured with immunoSEQ multiplex PCR; TCRdb has only the in-frame clones, and not every one. This repertoire shows more than 80,000 clones, around 84% found once; its top ten account for about 4%. Material for sequencing was PBMCs. The receptors originated from a woman aged 35 to 49 in good health and CMV-seropositive. Both conserved end residues are part of each CDR3. D genes are given only for firm matches. The size field is filled for only some rows; it gives once, few, many or a size class.

size,D,J,V,DNA,CDR3
.,.,TRBJ2-3,TRBV5-6,TGTGCCAGCAGCTTGGCCGGGGGGCGCACAGATACGCAGTATTTT,CASSLAGGRTDTQYF
.,TRBD1,TRBJ1-1,TRBV7-9,TGTGCCAGCAGCTCAGGGAGGGACAGGGGTTACACTGAAGCTTTCTTT,CASSSGRDRGYTEAFF
.,TRBD2,TRBJ2-5,TRBV5-1,TGCGCCAGCAGCTTGGTCCTAGCGGGAGGGCCGGAGACCCAGTACTTC,CASSLVLAGGPETQYF
.,TRBD1,TRBJ1-3,TRBV5-1,TGCGCCAGCAGCCCGGACAGGGCTGGAAACACCATATATTTT,CASSPDRAGNTIYF
.,.,TRBJ2-5,TRBV11-2,TGTGCCAGCAGCTTAGGACAGGTGACCCAGTACTTC,CASSLGQVTQYF
.,.,TRBJ1-2,TRBV28,TGTGCCAGCAGTTTACCGGGACATGGCGATTACGGCTACACCTTC,CASSLPGHGDYGYTF
.,TRBD2,TRBJ2-1,TRBV5-5,TGTGCCAGCAGCTTGCGCGGAGCGGGAGAGGGGGAGCAGTTCTTC,CASSLRGAGEGEQFF
.,TRBD2,TRBJ2-3,TRBV2,TGTGCCAGCAGTGAAGTTAGCGGGAGGCTCAGCACAGATACGCAGTATTTT,CASSEVSGRLSTDTQYF
.,.,TRBJ1-1,TRBV18,TGTGCCAGCTCACCGGTTGGGGAGTTGGTCACTGAAGCTTTCTTT,CASSPVGELVTEAFF
.,.,TRBJ2-7,TRBV15,TGTGCCACCAGCCCCCGGACTGTCTCCTACGAGCAGTACTTC,CATSPRTVSYEQYF
.,.,TRBJ1-5,TRBV4-1,TGCGCCAGCAGCCAAGATCGCACTTATAGCAATCAGCCCCAGCATTTT,CASSQDRTYSNQPQHF
.,TRBD2,TRBJ2-1,TRBV28,TGTGCCAGCAGCCGTAGCGGGAGCATTAATGAGCAGTTCTTC,CASSRSGSINEQFF
.,.,TRBJ2-1,TRBV6-5,TGTGCCAGCAGTTACTCAGTACCGGGAGGGGGCGGGCAGTTCTTC,CASSYSVPGGGGQFF
.,TRBD2,TRBJ2-7,TRBV2,TGTGCCAGCAGAAGTCGGACTAGCGGGAGGAACGAGCAGTACTTC,CASRSRTSGRNEQYF
.,.,TRBJ2-2,TRBV28,TGTGCCAGCAGTTTGAGGACGAACACCGGGGAGCTGTTTTTT,CASSLRTNTGELFF
.,TRBD1,TRBJ2-7,TRBV19,TGTGCCAGTAGTCAAGAAACAGGGGGCCAAGGCGAGCAGTACTTC,CASSQETGGQGEQYF
.,.,TRBJ2-2,TRBV13,TGTGCCAGCACCATTCGGGAAGGGGAGCTGTTTTTT,CASTIREGELFF
.,TRBD1,TRBJ2-7,TRBV18,TGTGCCAGCTCCCCAGGAACAGGGGCTACCTACGAGCAGTACTTC,CASSPGTGATYEQYF
.,.,TRBJ2-1,TRBV10-3,TGTGCCATCAGTGAGTCCGGACAGAGGGAGCAGTTCTTC,CAISESGQREQFF
.,.,TRBJ1-5,TRBV19,TGTGCCAGTAGTATTCACGGACTCGTTGGTCAGCCCCAGCATTTT,CASSIHGLVGQPQHF
few,.,TRBJ1-1,TRBV6-1,TGTGCCAGCAGTGGGGCTAGGACACGGATGAACACTGAAGCTTTCTTT,CASSGARTRMNTEAFF
.,TRBD2,TRBJ2-7,TRBV6-5,TGTGCCAGCAGTTACCTTAGCGGGGAATCCTACGAGCAGTACTTC,CASSYLSGESYEQYF
once,TRBD2,TRBJ2-7,TRBV7-9,TGTGCCAGCAGCTTAGATGGGAGGGCCGGCGAGCAGTACTTC,CASSLDGRAGEQYF
.,.,TRBJ1-4,TRBV30,TGTGCCTGGAGTGCCAGAAATGAAAAACTGTTTTTT,CAWSARNEKLFF
.,.,TRBJ2-7,TRBV19,TGTGCCAGTAGTATTACCCTAGCGCCCTCCTACGAGCAGTACTTC,CASSITLAPSYEQYF
.,.,TRBJ1-2,TRBV18,TGTGCCAGCTCACTAGGCAGGGTGCCCACTAACTATGGCTACACCTTC,CASSLGRVPTNYGYTF
.,TRBD1,TRBJ2-7,TRBV25-1,TGTGCCAGCAGTAAACAGGGGGCCATCTACGAGCAGTACTTC,CASSKQGAIYEQYF
.,.,TRBJ2-7,TRBV4-1,TGCGCCAGCAGCCAAGATAGAGTCGATTTAGGGGGCTACGAGCAGTACTTC,CASSQDRVDLGGYEQYF
.,TRBD2,TRBJ2-7,TRBV6-4,TGTGCCAGCAGGTTAGGGACTAGCGGGAGAGGGGCCTACGAGCAGTACTTC,CASRLGTSGRGAYEQYF
.,TRBD1,TRBJ1-2,TRBV6-5,TGTGCCAGCAGTTTCGGACAGGGGGCGCCGTCTGGCTACACCTTC,CASSFGQGAPSGYTF
once,.,TRBJ2-3,TRBV27,TGTGCCAGCAGTCCAAGGGGGGGACTATCCGGCCGGCAGTATTTT,CASSPRGGLSGRQYF
.,TRBD1,TRBJ2-2,TRBV5-1,TGCGCCAGCAGCCTGTCCGGGACAGGGAACACCGGGGAGCTGTTTTTT,CASSLSGTGNTGELFF
.,TRBD2,TRBJ2-3,TRBV5-1,TGCGCCAGCAGCGCGGACTCCCCTGGACTAGCGGGAGTGGTAGATACGCAGTATTTT,CASSADSPGLAGVVDTQYF
.,TRBD1,TRBJ1-3,TRBV27,TGTGCCAGCGTGGAAAGGGCAGGGGGAACTGGAAACACCATATATTTT,CASVERAGGTGNTIYF
.,TRBD2,TRBJ2-3,TRBV29-1,TGCAGCGTTGTAGCGGGAAGTGCAGATACGCAGTATTTT,CSVVAGSADTQYF
.,.,TRBJ2-3,TRBV5-4,TGTGCCAGCAGCTTGGCCCCTCGGGACACAGATACGCAGTATTTT,CASSLAPRDTDTQYF
.,TRBD2,TRBJ2-2,TRBV14,TGTGCCAGCAGCCAGCGGCGTGGTTCGGGACTAGCGGCCGGGGAGCTGTTTTTT,CASSQRRGSGLAAGELFF
.,TRBD2,TRBJ2-3,TRBV25-1,TGTGCCAGCAGTCCGTGGGGAGGGGTCACAGATACGCAGTATTTT,CASSPWGGVTDTQYF
few,TRBD2,TRBJ2-2,TRBV25-1,TGTGCCAGCACCCCGGGGGAGGGCGGAACCGGGGAGCTGTTTTTT,CASTPGEGGTGELFF
.,.,TRBJ2-2,TRBV10-3,TGTGCCATTAACCCGGCCCGGGAGAACGGGGAGCTGTTTTTT,CAINPARENGELFF
.,TRBD1,TRBJ1-2,TRBV9,TGTGCCAGCAGCAGGCGGGACAGGGTTATCTATGGCTACACCTTC,CASSRRDRVIYGYTF
once,TRBD1,TRBJ2-1,TRBV19,TGTGCCAGTAGTCTTGGCAGGGGGCCGCTTTTTGAGCAGTTCTTC,CASSLGRGPLFEQFF
.,TRBD1,TRBJ1-1,TRBV6-6,TGTGCCAGCAGTGATCCGGACAGGGGGAGAGGTGAAGCTTTCTTT,CASSDPDRGRGEAFF
.,TRBD1,TRBJ1-1,TRBV6-1,TGTGCCAGCACTAAGACAGGGTCCACTGAAGCTTTCTTT,CASTKTGSTEAFF
.,.,TRBJ1-2,TRBV11-2,TGTGCCAGCAGCTTAGATCGTGGAGGGCGTTATGGCTACACCTTC,CASSLDRGGRYGYTF
.,.,TRBJ1-2,TRBV19,TGTGCCAGTAGTAAGGGGTGGTATGGCTACACCTTC,CASSKGWYGYTF
few,TRBD1,TRBJ2-1,TRBV2,TGTGCCAGCAGTGAAGAAGGGACAGGGAACCAGTTCTTC,CASSEEGTGNQFF
.,.,TRBJ1-2,TRBV7-9,TGTGCCAGTCAATTGGGGGCCGGGAACTATGGCTACACCTTC,CASQLGAGNYGYTF
.,TRBD1,TRBJ2-7,TRBV7-9,TGTGCCAGCAGGACGGGACAGGGTATCCACGAGCAGTACTTC,CASRTGQGIHEQYF
.,TRBD1,TRBJ1-2,TRBV6-1,TGTGCCAGCCCATCCCCGGACAGGGACTATGGTGGCTACACCTTC,CASPSPDRDYGGYTF
once,TRBD2,TRBJ2-1,TRBV18,TGTGCCAGCTCACCACCAACAGCGGGATATAATGAGCAGTTCTTC,CASSPPTAGYNEQFF
.,TRBD2,TRBJ2-5,TRBV6-1,TGTGCCAGCAGTGAATTATCGGGGGGTGGGGATGAGACCCAGTACTTC,CASSELSGGGDETQYF
.,.,TRBJ1-2,TRBV5-1,TGCGCCAGCAGCTTGGAGCCAGGGTTGGACTATGGCTACACCTTC,CASSLEPGLDYGYTF
.,.,TRBJ1-1,TRBV30,TGTGCCTGGAGTGGGCGGGCCGACACTGAAGCTTTCTTT,CAWSGRADTEAFF